This T cell receptor beta chain was recovered during a study of yellow fever vaccine responses in identical twins. Findings and caveats of the study: The authors reported partly convergent, partly personalized vaccine responses in identical twins.

As regards this clonotype: The antigen is unknown.

TCRdb recomputed calls from the RT-PCR reads with MiXCR, one row per CDR3 protein. The sample lists some 15,000 distinct CDR3 sequences; less than 85% were seen once. Material: T cells from blood (PBMCs), unsorted or a sorted subset (not recorded which), obtained before or after yellow fever vaccination (not recorded which). This clonotype was sampled from a woman younger than 35 who received the yellow fever vaccine.

The CDR3 protein is CASSIISEWTEAFF. In nucleotides, the CDR3 is TGTGCCAGTAGTATAATTTCGGAGTGGACTGAAGCTTTCTTT. The chain recombines TRBV19 with TRBJ1-1; unclear D gene. The germline V and J ends were trimmed by 2 bases and 5 bases, with 12 bases remaining between them. The germline V gene has CDR1 LNHDA and CDR2 SQIVND (reference sequence). This CDR3 region has 14 residues.